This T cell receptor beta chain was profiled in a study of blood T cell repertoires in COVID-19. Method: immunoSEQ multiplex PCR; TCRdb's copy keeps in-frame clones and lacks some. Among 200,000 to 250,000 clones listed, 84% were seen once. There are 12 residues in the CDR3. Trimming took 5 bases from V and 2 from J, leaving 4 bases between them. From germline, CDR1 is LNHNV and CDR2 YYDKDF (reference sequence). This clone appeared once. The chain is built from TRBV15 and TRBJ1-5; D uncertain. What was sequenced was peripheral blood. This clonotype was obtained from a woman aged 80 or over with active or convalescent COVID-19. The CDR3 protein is CATSPGNQPQHF. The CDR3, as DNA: TGTGCCACCAGCCCGGGCAATCAGCCCCAGCATTTT.